One sample yielded the 27 T cell receptor beta chains listed below, sequenced in a study of T cell responses to AZD1222 COVID-19 vaccine. This table comes from immunoSEQ multiplex PCR, and its TCRdb copy is limited to in-frame clones, with some not included. The table shows just over 30,000 clones, with 88% occurring only once. This specimen was peripheral blood, taken 28 days after the second AZD1222 dose. These receptors came from an adult who received the AZD1222 COVID-19 vaccine.

This chain joins TRBV19 and TRBJ2-6; TRBD2 is a possible D gene (5 bases). Germline CDR1 is LNHDA and CDR2 is SQIVND (reference sequence). V was trimmed by 7 bases and J by 0 bases, leaving 19 bases between them. The CDR3 spans 18 residues. CDR3 region: CASIDRRGLSSGANVLTF. The CDR3 bases are TGTGCCAGTATTGACCGTCGGGGATTAAGCTCTGGGGCCAACGTCCTGACTTTC.

The rearrangement links TRBV6-1 to TRBJ2-6, with TRBD1 as a possible D gene (6 bases). V was pared by 0 bases and J by 2 bases, with 8 bases between. There are 16 residues in the CDR3. Germline V lookup: CDR1 MNHNS, CDR2 SASEGT. The CDR3 here is CASSEAAGAGANVLTF. The DNA of the CDR3 is TGTGCCAGCAGTGAAGCGGCAGGGGCTGGGGCCAACGTCCTGACTTTC.

The chain couples TRBV7-2 to TRBJ1-1; TRBD1 might be the D (5 bases). V shed 3 bases and J shed 0 bases, with 8 bases lying between them. Germline assignment: CDR1 SGHTA and CDR2 FQGNSA. There are 14 residues in the CDR3. The CDR3 loop reads CASSLAGMNTEAFF. Here the CDR3 DNA reads TGTGCCAGCAGCTTGGCAGGGATGAACACTGAAGCTTTCTTT.

This CDR3 is CASSRRGSNEKLFF. CDR3 nucleotide sequence: TGTGCCAGCAGTCGCCGGGGATCTAATGAAAAACTGTTTTTT. The chain links TRBV25-1 to TRBJ1-4; D gene uncertain. CDR1 MGHDK and CDR2 SYGVNS come from the germline V gene. Deletions cut 5 bases from V and 3 bases from J, with 10 bases between. The CDR3 has 14 residues. The full variable domain, completed using reference TRBV25-1 and TRBJ1-4, is EADIYQTPRYLVIGTGKKITLECSQTMGHDKMYWYQQDPGMELHLIHYSYGVNSTEKGDLSSESTVSRIRTEHFPLTLESARPSHTSQYLCASSRRGSNEKLFFGSGTQLSVL.

In nucleotides, the CDR3 is TGCAGCGTAGGGACAGGGGGCGCAATCTACGAGCAGTACTTC. Its protein product is CSVGTGGAIYEQYF. The genes are TRBV29-1 and TRBJ2-7; 12 nucleotides align to TRBD1. Unmatched junction bases numbered 6, after V lost 6 bases and J lost 3 bases. Germline CDR1 and CDR2: SQVTM and ANQGSEA. The CDR3 covers 14 residues.

Note on this clone: This CDR3 fails to terminate in the conserved phenylalanine or tryptophan, so it likely reflects a read error. Because the CDR3's place on the DNA is in doubt, the DNA is left out and the CDR3 is given as listed by TCRdb. V and J are TRBV6-1 and TRBJ2-3; the table calls TRBD2, which could not be checked here. The CDR3 is 13 amino acids long, termini counted. From germline, CDR1 is MNHNS and CDR2 SASEGT. The CDR3 reads CASSDPAGASSNV.

V and J are TRBV6-5 and TRBJ1-2; the match to TRBD1 covers 7 bases. J was trimmed by 2 bases and V by 7 bases; bases with no gene match: 4. Germline CDR1 is MNHEY and CDR2 is SVGAGI. The CDR3 spans 13 residues. The CDR3 spells CASNPGQNYGYTF. The CDR3 DNA follows: TGTGCCAGCAATCCGGGACAGAACTATGGCTACACCTTC.

J is TRBJ2-1 and V is TRBV19, with D unresolved. The CDR3 contains 13 residues. Germline CDR1 reads LNHDA; CDR2 reads SQIVND (reference sequence). V was trimmed by 7 bases and J by 8 bases, leaving 15 bases between them. CDR3 residues: CASTLDKGYEQFF. CDR3 nucleotide sequence: TGTGCCAGTACCCTTGACAAGGGTTATGAGCAGTTCTTC.

V is TRBV9 and J is TRBJ1-1; the match to TRBD1 covers 7 bases. Germline V gene sequence: CDR1 SGDLS, CDR2 YYNGEE. V gave up 3 bases and J gave up 1 base; unmatched junction bases: 3. This CDR3 spans 14 amino acids. CDR3 sequence (DNA): TGTGCCAGCAGCGACGGGACAGCGAACACTGAAGCTTTCTTT. Translation: CASSDGTANTEAFF.

The chain is built from TRBV9 and TRBJ2-3, with a weak D call TRBD1 (5 bases). Looked up from germline, CDR1 is SGDLS and CDR2 is YYNGEE. V was clipped by 2 bases and J by 5 bases, with 15 bases between them. This CDR3 region has 15 residues. The CDR3 sequence is CASSVEHQGRDTQYF. CDR3 sequence (DNA): TGTGCCAGCAGCGTGGAGCATCAGGGAAGAGATACGCAGTATTTT.

CDR3 in amino acids: CASSFGHGNTGELFF. CDR3 DNA sequence: TGTGCCAGCAGCTTCGGGCACGGGAACACCGGGGAGCTGTTTTTT. This chain connects TRBV5-8 to TRBJ2-2; no clear D gene. Germline V gene data show CDR1 as SGHTS and CDR2 as YDEGEE. The CDR3 runs 15 residues. Trimming removed 2 bases at V and 1 base at J, with 9 bases between.

This sequence joins TRBV28 and TRBJ1-1; a possible D gene is TRBD1 (5 bases). Germline V lookup: CDR1 MDHEN, CDR2 SYDVKM. The CDR3 extends over 13 amino acids. The ends were cut back, 5 bases at V and 0 bases at J, with 7 bases in the middle. The CDR3 region is CASSQTVNTEAFF. The CDR3 bases are TGTGCCAGCAGTCAGACAGTGAACACTGAAGCTTTCTTT.

The rearrangement uses TRBV28 and TRBJ1-2; 7 nucleotides line up with TRBD1. CDR1 and CDR2 (germline): MDHEN, SYDVKM. This CDR3 spans 14 amino acids. V lost 6 bases, J lost 8 bases, and 12 bases stayed unmatched. CDR3 amino acids: CASSPNDRARGYTF. CDR3 nucleotide sequence: TGTGCCAGCAGCCCAAATGACAGGGCCCGGGGCTACACCTTC.

This chain connects TRBV6-2 or TRBV6-3 to TRBJ2-1, with D perhaps matching TRBD1 (5 bases). The CDR3 consists of 13 residues. CDR1 and CDR2 (germline): MNHEY, SVGEGT. Trimming shortened V by 4 bases and J by 11 bases, and 15 bases separated the two germline ends. CDR3 DNA: TGTGCCAGCAGTTCCCACAACTACAGGAAGCAGTTCTTC. It is translated as CASSSHNYRKQFF.

V gene TRBV30 combines with J gene TRBJ1-1; D unclear. The germline gives CDR1 GTSNPN, CDR2 SVGIG (reference sequence). Between the trimmed V and J ends, which lost 4 bases and 0 bases, there was a span of 9 bases. CDR3 size: 13 residues. The CDR3 DNA sequence: TGTGCCTGGATCGACAATTTGAACACTGAAGCTTTCTTT. It codes for CAWIDNLNTEAFF.

This chain uses TRBV28 with TRBJ1-2; TRBD1 is a possible D gene (5 bases). This CDR3 has 11 amino acids. The V end lost 6 bases, the J end lost 8 bases, and 10 bases lay between the germline ends. Germline V gives CDR1 MDHEN, CDR2 SYDVKM. CDR3 loop: CASRKGRGYTF. Written as DNA, the CDR3 is TGTGCCAGCAGGAAGGGACGAGGCTACACCTTC.

The chain uses TRBV19 and TRBJ1-5; maybe TRBD1 (6 bases). V lost 1 base to trimming and J lost 1 base, with 14 bases between them. This CDR3 has 17 amino acids. The germline gives CDR1 LNHDA, CDR2 SQIVND (reference sequence). The CDR3 sequence: CASSIAKGGFSNQPQHF. CDR3 coding DNA: TGTGCCAGTAGTATAGCGAAGGGGGGCTTCAGCAATCAGCCCCAGCATTTT.

The chain is built from TRBV28 and TRBJ1-1; no reliable D call. Looked up from germline, CDR1 is MDHEN and CDR2 is SYDVKM. V was pared by 2 bases and J by 13 bases, with 20 bases between. The CDR3 contains 14 residues. CDR3 bases: TGTGCCAGCAGTTTAACAAGTGGAGCCTTTCGGGGTTTCTTT. It specifies CASSLTSGAFRGFF.

This chain uses TRBV19 with TRBJ2-2; 7 bases line up with TRBD2. The CDR3 sequence is 12 residues long. J lost 7 bases, V lost 9 bases, and 5 bases had no gene match. Per the germline V gene, CDR1 is LNHDA and CDR2 is SQIVND (reference sequence). The CDR3 DNA reads TGTGCCAGCTTGGGAGGGTACGGGGAGCTGTTTTTT. The encoded protein is CASLGGYGELFF.

The V call is TRBV7-9, the J call TRBJ1-1; D is perhaps TRBD1 (5 bases). The V and J ends lost 4 bases and 0 bases respectively, with 12 bases between them. CDR1 is SEHNR, CDR2 FQNEAQ, per germline (reference sequence). This CDR3 has 15 amino acids. DNA for the CDR3: TGTGCCAGCAGCTACGGGGGGGTTATGAACACTGAAGCTTTCTTT. Its translation: CASSYGGVMNTEAFF.

Only a few counts were recorded for this clone. The V call is TRBV23-1, the J call TRBJ2-7, with TRBD1 matching over 8 bases. TRBV23-1 is reported as an ORF; its role is uncertain. The CDR3 contains 16 residues. Germline trimming cut 4 bases from V and 1 base from J; bases unmatched to any gene: 9. The CDR3: CASSRGRQGTSYEQYF. The CDR3 region has the DNA TGCGCCAGCAGTCGAGGAAGACAGGGGACGTCCTACGAGCAGTACTTC.

The chain joins TRBV7-2 to TRBJ2-3; D gene uncertain. Germline assignment: CDR1 SGHTA and CDR2 FQGNSA. The CDR3 is 13 amino acids. V lost 4 bases to trimming and J lost 2 bases, with 7 bases between them. The CDR3: CASSSANTDTQYF. The DNA for the CDR3 is TGTGCCAGCAGCTCGGCTAACACAGATACGCAGTATTTT.

V is TRBV7-2 and J is TRBJ2-7, with TRBD1 as a possible D gene (6 bases). The CDR3 covers 13 residues. Deletions cut 2 bases from V and 4 bases from J, with 9 bases between. Germline loops: CDR1 SGHTA, CDR2 FQGNSA. CDR3: CASSLSDSYEQYF. Written as DNA, the CDR3 is TGTGCCAGCAGCTTATCGGACAGTTACGAGCAGTACTTC.

The rearrangement joins TRBV7-2 to TRBJ2-5, with 8 bases matching TRBD2. The V gene's germline CDR1 is SGHTA and CDR2 FQGNSA. V shed 1 base and J 5 bases; nucleotides not matched to a gene: 9. This CDR3 is 16 amino acids long. CDR3 amino acids: CASSLGPAGGRETQYF. As DNA, the CDR3 is TGTGCCAGCAGCTTAGGGCCCGCGGGGGGACGGGAGACCCAGTACTTC.

This clone appeared once. V is TRBV7-9 and J is TRBJ1-2; possibly TRBD1 for D (5 bases). The CDR3 covers 12 residues. V lost 3 bases, J lost 8 bases, and 10 bases lay in between. The germline gives CDR1 SEHNR, CDR2 FQNEAQ (reference sequence). DNA for the CDR3: TGTGCCAGCAGCTTCGCAGGGCGCGGCTACACCTTC. Translation gives CASSFAGRGYTF.

The V and J genes are TRBV6-5 and TRBJ2-2; no firm D call. The length of the CDR3 is 13 residues. Germline values: CDR1 MNHEY, CDR2 SVGAGI. Trimming removed 10 bases at V and 3 bases at J, with 12 bases between. Here the CDR3 reads CATSGGDTGELFF. Written as DNA, the CDR3 is TGTGCCACCTCCGGTGGGGACACCGGGGAGCTGTTTTTT.

The J gene is TRBJ2-5, the V gene TRBV5-6, with 12 bases fitting TRBD1. The germline V gene has CDR1 SGHDT and CDR2 YYEEEE. The ends lost 3 bases at V and 2 bases at J; junction bases unmatched: 2. This CDR3 is 15 amino acids long. This CDR3 reads CASSSGQGAQETQYF. The CDR3 nucleotides are TGTGCCAGCAGCTCGGGACAGGGGGCGCAAGAGACCCAGTACTTC.